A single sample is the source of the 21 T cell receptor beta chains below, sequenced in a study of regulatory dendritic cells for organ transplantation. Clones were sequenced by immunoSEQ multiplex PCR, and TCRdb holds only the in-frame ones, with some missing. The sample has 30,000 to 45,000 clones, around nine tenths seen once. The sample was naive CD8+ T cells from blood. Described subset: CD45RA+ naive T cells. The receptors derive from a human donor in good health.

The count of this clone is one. CDR3 DNA: TGTGCCAGTAGTATCCTTTCCGGGGTGGCCACTGAAGCTTTCTTT. This codes for CASSILSGVATEAFF. The chain employs TRBV19 and TRBJ1-1; no firm D call. The CDR3 extends over 15 amino acids. The germline gives CDR1 LNHDA, CDR2 SQIVND (reference sequence). Trimming removed 3 bases from V and 4 bases from J, with 15 bases in between.

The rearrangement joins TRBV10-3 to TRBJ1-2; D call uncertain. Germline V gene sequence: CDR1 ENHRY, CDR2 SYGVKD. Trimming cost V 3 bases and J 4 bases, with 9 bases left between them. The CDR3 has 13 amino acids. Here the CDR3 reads CAISERLPYGYTF. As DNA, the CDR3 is TGTGCCATCAGTGAAAGGTTGCCCTATGGCTACACCTTC.

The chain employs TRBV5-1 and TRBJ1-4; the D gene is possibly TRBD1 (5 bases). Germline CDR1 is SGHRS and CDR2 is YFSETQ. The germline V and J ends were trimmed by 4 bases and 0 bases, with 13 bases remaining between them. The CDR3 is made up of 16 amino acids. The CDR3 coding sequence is TGCGCCAGCAGCCGCCTTGGGGGAACAACTAATGAAAAACTGTTTTTT. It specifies CASSRLGGTTNEKLFF.

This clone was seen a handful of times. The chain's CDR3 is CASSLDSGSNEQFF. CDR3 coding DNA: TGTGCCAGCAGCCTAGATAGCGGGAGCAATGAGCAGTTCTTC. The chain uses TRBV7-9 and TRBJ2-1; TRBD2 agrees at 9 bases. V trimming: 5 bases; J trimming: 6 bases; junction bases outside the gene matches: 5. Germline V CDR1 and CDR2: SEHNR, FQNEAQ (reference sequence). This CDR3 is built from 14 residues.

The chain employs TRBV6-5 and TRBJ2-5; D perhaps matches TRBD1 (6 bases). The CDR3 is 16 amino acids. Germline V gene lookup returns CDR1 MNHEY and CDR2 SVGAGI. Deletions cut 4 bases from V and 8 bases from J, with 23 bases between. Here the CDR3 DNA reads TGTGCCAGCAGTTCCTCATGGGACACACGCCCGTTAACCCAGTACTTC. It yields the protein CASSSSWDTRPLTQYF.

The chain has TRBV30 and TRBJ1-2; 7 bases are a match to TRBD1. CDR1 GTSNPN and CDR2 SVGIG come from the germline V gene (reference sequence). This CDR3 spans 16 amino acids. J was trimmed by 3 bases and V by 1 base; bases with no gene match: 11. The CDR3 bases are TGTGCCTGGAGTGGGTTTGCGGCGACAGGGCACTATGGCTACACCTTC. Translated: CAWSGFAATGHYGYTF.

CDR3 coding DNA: TGCGCCAGCAGCCAAGATACGGGACAGGGTTACTACGAGCAGTACTTC. Translation: CASSQDTGQGYYEQYF. The chain has TRBV4-1 and TRBJ2-7, with 9 bases matching TRBD1. This CDR3 contains 16 residues. Germline V gives CDR1 MGHRA, CDR2 YSYEKL. Trimming took 0 bases from V and 3 from J; bases not matched to a gene: 6.

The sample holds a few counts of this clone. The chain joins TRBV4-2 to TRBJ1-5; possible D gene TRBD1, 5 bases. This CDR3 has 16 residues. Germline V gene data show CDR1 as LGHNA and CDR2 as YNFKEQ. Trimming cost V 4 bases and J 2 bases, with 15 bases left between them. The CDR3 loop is CASSPREPSGNQPQHF. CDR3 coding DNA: TGTGCCAGCAGCCCCAGGGAGCCTAGCGGCAATCAGCCCCAGCATTTT.

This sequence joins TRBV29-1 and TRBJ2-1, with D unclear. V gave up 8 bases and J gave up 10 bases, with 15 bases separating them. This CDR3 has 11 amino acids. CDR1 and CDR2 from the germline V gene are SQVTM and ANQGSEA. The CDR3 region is CSSSGQQEQFF. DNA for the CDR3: TGCAGCTCCTCCGGCCAGCAGGAGCAGTTCTTC.

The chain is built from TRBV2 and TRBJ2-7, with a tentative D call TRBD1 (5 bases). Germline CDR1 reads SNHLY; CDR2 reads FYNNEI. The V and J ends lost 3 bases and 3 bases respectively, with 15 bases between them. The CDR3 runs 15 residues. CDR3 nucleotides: TGTGCCAGCAGTGAGGCACAGGTGAGCGTCTACGAGCAGTACTTC. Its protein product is CASSEAQVSVYEQYF.

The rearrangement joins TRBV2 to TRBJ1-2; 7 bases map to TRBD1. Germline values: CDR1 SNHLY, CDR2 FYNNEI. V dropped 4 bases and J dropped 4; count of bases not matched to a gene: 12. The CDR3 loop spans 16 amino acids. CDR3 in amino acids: CASSGPKTGLPYGYTF. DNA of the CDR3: TGTGCCAGCAGTGGGCCGAAGACAGGGCTCCCCTATGGCTACACCTTC.

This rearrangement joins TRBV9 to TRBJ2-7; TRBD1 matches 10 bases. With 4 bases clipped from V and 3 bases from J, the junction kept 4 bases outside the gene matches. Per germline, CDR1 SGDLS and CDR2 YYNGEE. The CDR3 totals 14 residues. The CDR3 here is CASSMGQGFYEQYF. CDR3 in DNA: TGTGCCAGCAGCATGGGACAGGGGTTCTACGAGCAGTACTTC.

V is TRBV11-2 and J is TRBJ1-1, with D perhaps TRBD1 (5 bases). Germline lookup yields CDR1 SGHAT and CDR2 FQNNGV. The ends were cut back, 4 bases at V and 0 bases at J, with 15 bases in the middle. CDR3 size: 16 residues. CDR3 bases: TGTGCCAGCAGCTCACGGGGACCTGACATGAACACTGAAGCTTTCTTT. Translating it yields CASSSRGPDMNTEAFF.

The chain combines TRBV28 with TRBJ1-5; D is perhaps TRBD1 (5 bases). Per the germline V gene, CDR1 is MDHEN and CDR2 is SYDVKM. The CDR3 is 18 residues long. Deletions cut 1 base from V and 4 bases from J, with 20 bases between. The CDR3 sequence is CASSLSPGRAPWNQPQHF. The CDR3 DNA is TGTGCCAGCAGTTTATCACCAGGGAGGGCCCCTTGGAATCAGCCCCAGCATTTT.

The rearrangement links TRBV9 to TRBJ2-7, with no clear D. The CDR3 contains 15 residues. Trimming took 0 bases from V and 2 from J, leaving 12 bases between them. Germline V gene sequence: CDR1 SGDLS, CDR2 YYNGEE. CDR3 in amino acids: CASSVDPTPTYEQYF. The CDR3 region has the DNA TGTGCCAGCAGCGTAGACCCGACCCCCACCTACGAGCAGTACTTC. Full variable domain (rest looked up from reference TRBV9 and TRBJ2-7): DSGVTQTPKHLITATGQRVTLRCSPRSGDLSVYWYQQSLDQGLQFLIQYYNGEERAKGNILERFSAQQFPDLHSELNLSSLELGDSALYFCASSVDPTPTYEQYFGPGTRLTVT.

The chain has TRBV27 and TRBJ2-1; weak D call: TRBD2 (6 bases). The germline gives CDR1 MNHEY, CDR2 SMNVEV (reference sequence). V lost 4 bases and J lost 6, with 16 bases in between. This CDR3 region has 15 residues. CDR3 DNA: TGTGCCAGCAGTTCCCCGGGACTCCAACCCAATGAGCAGTTCTTC. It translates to CASSSPGLQPNEQFF.

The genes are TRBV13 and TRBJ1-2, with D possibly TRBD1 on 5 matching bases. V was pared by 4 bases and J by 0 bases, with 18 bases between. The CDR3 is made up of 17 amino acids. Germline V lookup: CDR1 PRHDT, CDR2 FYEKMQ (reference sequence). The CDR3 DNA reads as TGTGCCAGCAGCTGGGCTCGTCGGGGGGGAGCTAACTATGGCTACACCTTC. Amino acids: CASSWARRGGANYGYTF.

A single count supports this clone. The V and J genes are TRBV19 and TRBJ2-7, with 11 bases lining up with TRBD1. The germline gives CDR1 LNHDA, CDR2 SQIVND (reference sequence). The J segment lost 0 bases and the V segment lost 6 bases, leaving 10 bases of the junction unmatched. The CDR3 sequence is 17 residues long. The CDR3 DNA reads TGTGCCAGTAGCCCGACCCTCGGACAGGGGGCCTCCTACGAGCAGTACTTC. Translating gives CASSPTLGQGASYEQYF.

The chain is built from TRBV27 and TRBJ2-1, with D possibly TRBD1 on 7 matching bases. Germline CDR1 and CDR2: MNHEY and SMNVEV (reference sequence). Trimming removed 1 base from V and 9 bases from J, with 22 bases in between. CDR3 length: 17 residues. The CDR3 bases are TGTGCCAGCAGTTTATGGAAAGGGACAGAGGAGGGCCCTGAGCAGTTCTTC. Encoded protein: CASSLWKGTEEGPEQFF.

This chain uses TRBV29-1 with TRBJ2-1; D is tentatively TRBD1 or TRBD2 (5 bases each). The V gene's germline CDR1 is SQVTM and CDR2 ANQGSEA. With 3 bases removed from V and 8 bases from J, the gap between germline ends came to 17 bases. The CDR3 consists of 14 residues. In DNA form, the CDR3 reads TGCAGCGTTGATAAGTCAGGGACGGCCGATGAGCAGTTCTTC. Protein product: CSVDKSGTADEQFF.

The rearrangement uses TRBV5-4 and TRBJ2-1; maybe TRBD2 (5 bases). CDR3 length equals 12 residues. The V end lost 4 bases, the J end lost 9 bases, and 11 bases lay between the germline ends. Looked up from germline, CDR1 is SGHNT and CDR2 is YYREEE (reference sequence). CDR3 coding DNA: TGTGCCAGCAGCCCCGGCGGGTTTGAGCAGTTCTTC. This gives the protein CASSPGGFEQFF.